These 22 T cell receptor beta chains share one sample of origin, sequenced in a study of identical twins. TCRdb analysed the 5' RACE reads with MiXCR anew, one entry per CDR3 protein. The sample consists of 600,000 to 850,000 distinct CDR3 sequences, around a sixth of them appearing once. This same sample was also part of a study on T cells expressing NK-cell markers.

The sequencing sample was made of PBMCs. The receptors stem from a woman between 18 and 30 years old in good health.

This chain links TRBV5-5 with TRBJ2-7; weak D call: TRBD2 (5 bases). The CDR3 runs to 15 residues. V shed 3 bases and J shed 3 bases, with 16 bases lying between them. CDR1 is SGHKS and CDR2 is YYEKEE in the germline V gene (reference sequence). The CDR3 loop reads CASSSVGVRNYEQYF. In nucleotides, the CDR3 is TGTGCCAGCAGCTCGGTGGGAGTCAGGAACTACGAGCAGTACTTC.

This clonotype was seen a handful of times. This chain's CDR3 is CASGRAPTTYNEQFF. CDR3 nucleotides: TGTGCCAGCGGTCGGGCCCCCACCACCTACAATGAGCAGTTCTTC. V and J are TRBV12-3 or TRBV12-4 and TRBJ2-1; D unresolved. The CDR3 sequence is 15 residues long. Trimming stripped 8 bases from V and 2 bases from J, with 16 bases between.

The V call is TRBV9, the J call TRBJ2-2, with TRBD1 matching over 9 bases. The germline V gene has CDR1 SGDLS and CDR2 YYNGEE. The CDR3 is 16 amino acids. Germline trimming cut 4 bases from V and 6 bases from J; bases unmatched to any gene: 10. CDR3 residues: CASSIRVRQGAGELFF. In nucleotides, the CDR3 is TGTGCCAGCAGCATAAGGGTTAGACAGGGGGCCGGGGAGCTGTTTTTT.

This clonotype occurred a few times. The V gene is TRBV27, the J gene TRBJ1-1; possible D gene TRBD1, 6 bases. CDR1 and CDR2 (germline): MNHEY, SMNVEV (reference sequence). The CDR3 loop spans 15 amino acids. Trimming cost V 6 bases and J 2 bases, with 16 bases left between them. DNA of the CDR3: TGTGCCAGCAGCCCCCAGACAGGAAAAAACACTGAAGCTTTCTTT. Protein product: CASSPQTGKNTEAFF.

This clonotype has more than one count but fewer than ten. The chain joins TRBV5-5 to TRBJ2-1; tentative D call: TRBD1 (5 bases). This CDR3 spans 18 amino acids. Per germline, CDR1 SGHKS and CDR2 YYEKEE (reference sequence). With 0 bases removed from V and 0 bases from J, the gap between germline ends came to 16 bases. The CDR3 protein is CASSLARVGSNSYNEQFF. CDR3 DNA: TGTGCCAGCAGCTTGGCCAGGGTGGGTTCTAACTCCTACAATGAGCAGTTCTTC.

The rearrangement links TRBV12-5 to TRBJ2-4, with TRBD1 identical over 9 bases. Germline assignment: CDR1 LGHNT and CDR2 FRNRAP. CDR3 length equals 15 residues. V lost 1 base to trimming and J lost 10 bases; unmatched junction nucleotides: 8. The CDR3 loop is CASGLGGGQGPIQYF. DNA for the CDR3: TGTGCTAGTGGTTTGGGTGGGGGACAGGGACCGATTCAGTACTTC. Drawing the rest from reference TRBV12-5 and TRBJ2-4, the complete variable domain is DARVTQTPRHKVTEMGQEVTMRCQPILGHNTVFWYRQTMMQGLELLAYFRNRAPLDDSGMPKDRFSAEMPDATLATLKIQPSEPRDSAVYFCASGLGGGQGPIQYFGAGTRLSVL.

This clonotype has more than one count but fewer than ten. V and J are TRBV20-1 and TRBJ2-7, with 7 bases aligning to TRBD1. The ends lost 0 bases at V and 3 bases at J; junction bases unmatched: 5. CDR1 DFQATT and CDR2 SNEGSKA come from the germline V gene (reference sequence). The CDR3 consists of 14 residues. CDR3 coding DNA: TGCAGTGCTAGAGATCTAGGGGGCGGCTACGAGCAGTACTTC. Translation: CSARDLGGGYEQYF.

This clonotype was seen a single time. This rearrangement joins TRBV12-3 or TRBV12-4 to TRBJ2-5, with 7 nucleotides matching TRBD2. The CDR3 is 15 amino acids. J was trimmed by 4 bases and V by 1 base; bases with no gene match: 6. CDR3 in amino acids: CASSLGAGSPETQYF. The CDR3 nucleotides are TGTGCCAGCAGTTTAGGAGCGGGAAGCCCAGAGACCCAGTACTTC.

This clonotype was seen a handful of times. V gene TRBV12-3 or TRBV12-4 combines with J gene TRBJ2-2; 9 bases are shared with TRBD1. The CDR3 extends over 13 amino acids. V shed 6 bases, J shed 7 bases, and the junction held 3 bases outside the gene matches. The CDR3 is CASRGQGRGELFF. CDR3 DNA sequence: TGTGCCAGCAGGGGACAGGGTCGCGGGGAGCTGTTTTTT.

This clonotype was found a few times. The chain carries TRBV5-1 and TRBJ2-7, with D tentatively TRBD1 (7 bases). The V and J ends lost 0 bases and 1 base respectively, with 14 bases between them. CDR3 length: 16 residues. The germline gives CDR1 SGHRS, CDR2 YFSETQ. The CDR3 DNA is TGCGCCAGCAGCTTGGAAGGGTCAGGGGGGTCCTACGAGCAGTACTTC. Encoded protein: CASSLEGSGGSYEQYF.

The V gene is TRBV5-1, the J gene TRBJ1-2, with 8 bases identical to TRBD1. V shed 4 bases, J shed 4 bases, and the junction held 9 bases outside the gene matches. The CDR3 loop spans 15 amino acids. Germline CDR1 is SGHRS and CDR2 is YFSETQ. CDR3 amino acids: CASSLGQGRGYGYTF. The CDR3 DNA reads TGCGCCAGCAGCCTTGGACAGGGACGAGGCTATGGCTACACCTTC.

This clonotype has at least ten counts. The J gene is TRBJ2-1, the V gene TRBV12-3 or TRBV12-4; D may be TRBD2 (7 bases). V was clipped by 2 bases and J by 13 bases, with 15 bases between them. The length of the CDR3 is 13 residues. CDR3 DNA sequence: TGTGCCAGCAGTTTAAGGGGGGAGGGTCCCCAGTTCTTC. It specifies CASSLRGEGPQFF.

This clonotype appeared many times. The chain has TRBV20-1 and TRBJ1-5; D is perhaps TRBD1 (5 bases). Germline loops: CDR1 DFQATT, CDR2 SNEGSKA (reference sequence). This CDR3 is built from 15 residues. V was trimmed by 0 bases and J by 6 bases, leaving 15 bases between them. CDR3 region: CSARDSQGNSQPQHF. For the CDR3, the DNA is TGCAGTGCTAGAGATAGCCAGGGAAATTCTCAGCCCCAGCATTTT.

For the CDR3, the DNA is TGTGCCAGCAGCTGCCGGGACAGGGAGCAAACTGAAGCTTTCTTT. It is translated as CASSCRDREQTEAFF. The rearrangement joins TRBV21-1 to TRBJ1-1; the table's TRBD1 call for D was not verified on the DNA. TRBV21-1 corresponds to a pseudogene. The CDR3 has 15 amino acids.

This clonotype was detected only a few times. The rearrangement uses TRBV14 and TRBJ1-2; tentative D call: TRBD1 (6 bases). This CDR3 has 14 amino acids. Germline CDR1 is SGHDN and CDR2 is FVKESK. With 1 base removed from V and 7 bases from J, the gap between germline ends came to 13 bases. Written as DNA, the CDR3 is TGTGCCAGCAGCCAAGCGAGACAGGCAACTGGCTACACCTTC. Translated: CASSQARQATGYTF.

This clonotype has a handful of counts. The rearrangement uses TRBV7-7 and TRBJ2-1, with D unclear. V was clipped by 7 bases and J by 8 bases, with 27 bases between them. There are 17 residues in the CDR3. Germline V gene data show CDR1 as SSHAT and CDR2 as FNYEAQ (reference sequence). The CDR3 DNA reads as TGTGCCAGCACCTTCCCTCCCTTAGCTTCCCCGCCGCATGAGCAGTTCTTC. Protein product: CASTFPPLASPPHEQFF.

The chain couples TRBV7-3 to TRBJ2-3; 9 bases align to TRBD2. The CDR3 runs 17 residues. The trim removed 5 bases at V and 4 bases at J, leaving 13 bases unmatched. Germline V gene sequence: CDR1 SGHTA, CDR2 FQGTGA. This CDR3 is CASSEILIAGVADTQYF. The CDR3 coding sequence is TGTGCCAGCAGCGAAATTCTAATAGCGGGGGTGGCAGATACGCAGTATTTT.

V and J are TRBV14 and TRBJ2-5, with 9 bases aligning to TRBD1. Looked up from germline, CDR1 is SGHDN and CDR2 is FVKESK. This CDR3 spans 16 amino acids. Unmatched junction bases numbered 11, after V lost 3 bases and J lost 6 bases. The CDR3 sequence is CASSHSPGQGLQTQYF. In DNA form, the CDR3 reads TGTGCCAGCAGCCACTCACCGGGACAGGGCTTGCAGACCCAGTACTTC.

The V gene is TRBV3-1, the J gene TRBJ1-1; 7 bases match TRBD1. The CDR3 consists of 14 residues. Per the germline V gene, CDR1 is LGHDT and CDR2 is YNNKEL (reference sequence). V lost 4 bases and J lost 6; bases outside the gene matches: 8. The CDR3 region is CASSPRPGTAEAFF. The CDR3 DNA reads TGTGCCAGCAGCCCCCGTCCCGGGACAGCTGAAGCTTTCTTT.

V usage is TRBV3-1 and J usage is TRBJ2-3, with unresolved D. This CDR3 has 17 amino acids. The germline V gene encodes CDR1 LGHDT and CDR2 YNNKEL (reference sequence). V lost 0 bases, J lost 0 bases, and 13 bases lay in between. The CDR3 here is CASSQDLPGLSTDTQYF. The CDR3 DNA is TGTGCCAGCAGCCAAGATCTTCCGGGCCTTAGCACAGATACGCAGTATTTT.

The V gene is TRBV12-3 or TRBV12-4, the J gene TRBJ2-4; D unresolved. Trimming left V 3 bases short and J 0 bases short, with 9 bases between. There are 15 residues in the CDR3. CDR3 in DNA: TGTGCCAGCAGTTTGTCGGTGTTAGCCAAAAACATTCAGTACTTC. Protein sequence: CASSLSVLAKNIQYF.

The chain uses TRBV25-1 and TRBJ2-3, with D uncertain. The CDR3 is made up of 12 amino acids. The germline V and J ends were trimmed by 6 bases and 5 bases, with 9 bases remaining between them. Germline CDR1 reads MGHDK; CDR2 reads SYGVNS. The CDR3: CASSQSGDTQYF. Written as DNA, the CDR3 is TGTGCCAGCAGCCAGTCAGGAGATACGCAGTATTTT.